The clone carrying this TCR beta chain showed up just once. What it binds is unknown. Clones were sequenced by immunoSEQ multiplex PCR, and TCRdb holds only the in-frame ones, with some missing. The sample holds approximately 2,000,000 clones, roughly 90% seen once. The entry originates in a study of shared clonotypes between healthy human individuals. The study's findings and limits: Clonotype sharing levels among donors were expected to vary with sequencing depth. A reduction in generation probabilities was seen for non-shared clonotypes relative to those shared by all four donors.

This CDR3 is built from 15 residues. V shed 0 bases and J shed 5 bases, with 13 bases lying between them. Germline CDR1 is SGHAT and CDR2 is FQNNGV. This TCR derives from a man aged 18 to 35 in good health. Some clones in this sample may be carry-over from other donors' samples. Specimen: naive CD4+ T cells from PBMCs. Documented subset: CD45RA+ positively selected. The chain links TRBV11-2 to TRBJ2-5; D unresolved. CDR3 in amino acids: CASSLDLGSGETQYF. DNA for the CDR3: TGTGCCAGCAGCTTAGATCTGGGCTCCGGGGAGACCCAGTACTTC.